This T cell receptor beta chain is from a study of Graves' ophthalmopathy and Graves' hyperthyroidism (dated by TCRdb to the late 2010s). About the study as a whole: Peripheral blood samples were taken at the time of initial diagnosis, before any treatment was given. The study used TCR beta repertoire signatures to distinguish Graves' ophthalmopathy from Graves' hyperthyroidism and to predict progression to ophthalmopathy. In total, 135 blood samples were TCR-sequenced: approximately 40 ophthalmopathy, over 70 hyperthyroidism and roughly 17 hyperthyroidism-to-ophthalmopathy patients. A discovery set of about a hundred patients (43 ophthalmopathy, 60 or so stable hyperthyroidism) was enrolled to explore V-J signatures distinguishing ophthalmopathy from hyperthyroidism. An independent validation cohort was composed of approximately 19 hyperthyroidism patients and around 16 patients who later progressed from hyperthyroidism to ophthalmopathy. In roughly 6 hyperthyroidism patients, the T-cell repertoires found in thyroid tissue were compared with those found in blood. Following sample collection, hyperthyroidism patients were given methimazole at a starting dose of 30 mg daily, and ophthalmopathy patients were given high-dose intravenous methylprednisolone. Beyond this particular receptor, the publication reports: In validation, the model predicted ophthalmopathy progression with 55% to 71% sensitivity and roughly 72% specificity; some 13 predicted patients were CT-confirmed with GO in a median of around 6 months. In cross-validation, the 13-signature model distinguished ophthalmopathy from stable hyperthyroidism with less than 90% sensitivity and 81% to 82% specificity, while in the test set the corresponding values were about 80% and 75%. No statistical method was used to set the sample size in advance, and the investigators knew which group each participant was assigned to. Most expanded thyroid clonotypes with a frequency above 0.001 also appeared in blood, which suggests that blood repertoires may reflect the immune response in the thyroid.

Spanning cysteine to phenylalanine, the CDR3 consists of 15 amino acids. This entry keeps only the CDR3 DNA: 45 bases, framed from base 1. The germline V end is reduced by 5 bases and the J end by 7 bases; junction bases left unmatched: 6. Reading the germline V gene gives CDR1 ENHRY and CDR2 SYGVKD. The ophthalmopathy patients had moderately to severely active disease, with a Clinical Activity Score of 3 or higher, a NOSPECS grade of 4 or higher, and a disease duration of less than 3 months. Patients with other autoimmune diseases, uncontrolled infections, pregnancy or lactation were excluded. Diagnosis relied on clinical symptoms, serum thyroxine, TRAb, thyroid ultrasound and orbital computed tomography. Ficoll-Paque density gradient centrifugation was used to isolate PBMCs from 8.5 to 10 ml of fresh peripheral blood. Total RNA was extracted using Trizol reagent, and RNA quality was checked on an Agilent 2100 Bioanalyzer.

For repertoire sequencing, the TCR beta CDR3 regions were amplified from RNA transcripts. The first round was an RT-PCR using HTBI primers with the Qiagen OneStep RT-PCR kit, and this first round was followed by a second-round multiplex PCR, then size selection and purification. Libraries were sequenced paired-end with 100 bp reads on an Illumina HiSeq2000. In the paper's pipeline: Reads were processed with SOAPnuke, discarding reads with adapters, uncalled bases, mean Phred below 15, or no exact constant-primer or identifier match. High-quality paired reads were merged with COPE v1.2.5. Clonotypes were defined as unique nucleotide sequences and were aligned to IMGT TRB V, D and J references using MiTCR v1.1. Analysis was restricted to V-J combinations with a frequency above 0.0001, which covered 98% to 99.2% of repertoires. For each V-J combination, a TCR clonal expansion and chaos score was defined as the ratio of F50 clonal expansion to chaos observed in the TCRdist matrix. Welch's t-statistics and random forest were used to narrow the features down to more than 10 V-J combinations, which were then fed into a naive Bayes classifier. The similarity between thyroid and blood repertoires was quantified using the Morisita-Horn index. TCRdb trimmed the raw reads at Q25, called clones with MiXCR and kept productive beta chains. A single entry per CDR3 protein holds the most common genes and DNA from its merged rows. The V and J calls were not made by the authors but by TCRdb's processing. The sample has 200,000 to 250,000 distinct CDR3 sequences on record, around 42% of them singletons. The ten largest clones take up around half of the sample.

This clonotype was detected only a few times. Its antigen remains unidentified. Base qualities are not provided; no much larger clone lies one nucleotide away. The source of this sequence is an adult man with Graves' ophthalmopathy. The V gene is TRBV10-3 and the J gene is TRBJ2-2; 11 bases in the junction line up with TRBD2. Sequencing was performed on peripheral blood. The CDR3: CAISTSGSEFGELFF. The bases read TGTGCCATCAGTACTAGCGGGAGTGAGTTCGGGGAGCTGTTTTTT.